A single T cell receptor beta chain is shown here with its context. Researchers ran the PCR with 60 Vbeta and 13 Jbeta primers. Sequencing was performed with immunoSEQ multiplex PCR; in TCRdb, only in-frame clones are kept and a portion is missing. The table includes about 160,000 clones, approximately 80% detected once. The entry originates in a study of cytomegalovirus exposure and HLA in healthy donors. Across the whole study: Of all 400 or so donors who were genotyped, under 90% belonged to the Caucasian-associated ancestry cluster.

This TCR was recovered from a man aged 25-40 years in good health and CMV-seropositive. Sequencing input: PBMCs.

The DNA of the CDR3 is TGTGCCAGCAGCGTAGGTCTAGGGCTAGCGGAAGAGACCCAGTACTTC. It yields the protein CASSVGLGLAEETQYF. V and J are TRBV9 and TRBJ2-5; 7 bases are shared with TRBD2. The CDR3 is 16 residues long. In germline, CDR1 is SGDLS, CDR2 YYNGEE. V lost 0 bases and J lost 3; bases outside the gene matches: 8.